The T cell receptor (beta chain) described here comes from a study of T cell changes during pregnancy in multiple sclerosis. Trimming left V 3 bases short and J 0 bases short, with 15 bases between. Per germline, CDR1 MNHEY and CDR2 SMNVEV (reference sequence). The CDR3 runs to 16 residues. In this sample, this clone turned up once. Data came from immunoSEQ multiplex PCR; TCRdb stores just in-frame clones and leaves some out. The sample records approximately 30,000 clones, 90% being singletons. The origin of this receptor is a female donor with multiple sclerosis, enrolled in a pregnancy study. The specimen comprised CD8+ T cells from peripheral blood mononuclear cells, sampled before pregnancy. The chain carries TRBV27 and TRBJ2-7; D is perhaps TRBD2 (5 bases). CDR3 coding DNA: TGTGCCAGCAGTTTTCTCCCCCCTAGCAGCTCCTACGAGCAGTACTTC. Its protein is CASSFLPPSSSYEQYF.